Sequencing of this T cell receptor (beta chain) was carried out in a study of metastatic and nonmetastatic thyroid tumors. Study overall: Repertoire data that came from the blood and tumor or nodule tissue of malignant and benign thyroid patients were compared.

In the study's own analysis: Differences in CDR3 between clinicopathological groups were drawn on to build a classifier intended to discriminate distant-metastatic papillary thyroid cancer patients. TCRdb ran MiXCR on the PCR reads. TCRdb's processing, not the authors', yielded these V and J calls. The sample carries roughly 4,700 clones, about 31% recorded once. No patient received treatment before thyroid surgery. The sample was adjacent normal tissue. The clonotype originates from a female donor with papillary thyroid cancer or a benign thyroid nodule (not recorded which). Some clones in this sample may be carry-over from other donors' samples.

The CDR3 sequence is CSARDNRAGGTYEQYF. The DNA for the CDR3 is TGCAGTGCTAGAGACAATCGAGCGGGAGGCACCTACGAGCAGTACTTC. V gene TRBV20-1 combines with J gene TRBJ2-7; 9 bases map to TRBD2. CDR3 length: 16 residues. The germline CDR1 and CDR2 sequences are DFQATT and SNEGSKA (reference sequence). V lost 0 bases to trimming and J lost 2 bases; unmatched junction nucleotides: 8.